The next 30 T cell receptor beta chains were all read from a single sample in a study of control samples from healthy donors and cancer patients. Sequenced by immunoSEQ multiplex PCR; TCRdb stores in-frame clones only, minus some. The table lists about 130,000 clones, approximately 92% of them singletons, with 4.5% to 7% in the top ten. The sequenced material came from blood. These receptor sequences come from a man aged 18 to 29 in good health.

CDR3 bases: TGTGCCAGTAGTACACACACAGGGGAGGAGCAGTACTTC. This encodes CASSTHTGEEQYF. The chain joins TRBV19 to TRBJ2-7; 7 positions agree with TRBD1. V lost 4 bases and J lost 7; bases outside the gene matches: 7. The CDR3 spans 13 residues. The germline V gene encodes CDR1 LNHDA and CDR2 SQIVND (reference sequence).

V gene TRBV25-1 combines with J gene TRBJ2-3; the D gene is possibly TRBD2 (6 bases). Germline CDR1 and CDR2: MGHDK and SYGVNS. The V and J ends lost 6 bases and 6 bases respectively, with 10 bases between them. The CDR3 is 12 residues long. CDR3 protein: CASSPSADTQYF. The CDR3, as DNA: TGTGCCAGCAGCCCTAGCGCGGATACGCAGTATTTT.

The chain couples TRBV9 to TRBJ2-3; 9 bases fit TRBD2. The length of the CDR3 is 19 residues. Germline loops: CDR1 SGDLS, CDR2 YYNGEE. V was pared by 0 bases and J by 0 bases, with 11 bases of the junction left unmatched. CDR3 region: CASSVGGGLATSSTDTQYF. CDR3 in DNA: TGTGCCAGCAGCGTAGGAGGAGGACTAGCGACATCTAGCACAGATACGCAGTATTTT.

V usage is TRBV2 and J usage is TRBJ2-3; possibly TRBD1 or TRBD2 for D (6 bases each). The germline gives CDR1 SNHLY, CDR2 FYNNEI. This CDR3 contains 16 residues. Trimming took 3 bases from V and 6 from J, leaving 19 bases between them. The CDR3: CASSEADGGAADTQYF. The CDR3 DNA follows: TGTGCCAGCAGTGAGGCGGACGGGGGCGCAGCTGATACGCAGTATTTT.

This clone was picked up one time. The chain has TRBV11-2 and TRBJ2-7, with TRBD2 as a possible D gene (5 bases). Between the trimmed V and J ends, which lost 5 bases and 2 bases, there was a span of 10 bases. This CDR3 region has 13 residues. Germline loops: CDR1 SGHAT, CDR2 FQNNGV. CDR3 DNA: TGTGCCAGCAGCGGAGGACTTCCCTACGAGCAGTACTTC. It encodes CASSGGLPYEQYF. Complete variable domain (other parts from reference TRBV11-2 and TRBJ2-7): EAGVAQSPRYKIIEKRQSVAFWCNPISGHATLYWYQQILGQGPKLLIQFQNNGVVDDSQLPKDRFSAERLKGVDSTLKIQPAKLEDSAVYLCASSGGLPYEQYFGPGTRLTVT.

This clone has a handful of counts. This chain connects TRBV5-1 to TRBJ1-2; 7 nucleotides agree with TRBD1. The CDR3 runs 16 residues. The germline CDR1 and CDR2 sequences are SGHRS and YFSETQ. V lost 2 bases, J lost 8 bases, and 15 bases stayed unmatched. The CDR3 DNA reads as TGCGCCAGCAGCTTAGACGGGCAGGGGGTTAATGGAGGCTACACCTTC. Protein: CASSLDGQGVNGGYTF.

J is TRBJ1-1 and V is TRBV6-6; D not resolved. V was pared by 2 bases and J by 6 bases, with 13 bases between. The CDR3 loop spans 14 amino acids. In germline, CDR1 is MNHNY, CDR2 SVGAGI (reference sequence). CDR3: CASSYTGGRAEAFF. DNA for the CDR3: TGTGCCAGCAGTTACACGGGAGGTAGGGCTGAAGCTTTCTTT.

The chain is built from TRBV4-1 and TRBJ2-7; a possible D gene is TRBD1 (6 bases). Trimming took off 0 bases at V and 2 bases at J, with 14 bases between the two ends. This CDR3 region has 16 residues. Germline V lookup: CDR1 MGHRA, CDR2 YSYEKL. The CDR3 sequence: CASSQDLGHGTYEQYF. CDR3 nucleotide sequence: TGCGCCAGCAGCCAAGATTTGGGACACGGGACCTACGAGCAGTACTTC.

The count of this clone is one. The chain recombines TRBV5-1 with TRBJ2-3; TRBD1 agrees at 9 bases. Trimming removed 7 bases from V and 5 bases from J; junction bases left unmatched: 8. CDR1 is SGHRS, CDR2 YFSETQ, per germline. The CDR3 has 14 amino acids. CDR3 coding DNA: TGCGCCAGCCGGGGACAGGGAGGCGTAGATACGCAGTATTTT. Its translation: CASRGQGGVDTQYF.

V gene TRBV6-5 combines with J gene TRBJ1-1, with 8 bases lining up with TRBD1. Germline V CDR1 and CDR2: MNHEY, SVGAGI. CDR3 size: 15 residues. V lost 7 bases and J lost 1; bases outside the gene matches: 8. CDR3 amino acids: CASTYRGGWNTEAFF. In DNA form, the CDR3 reads TGTGCCAGCACCTACAGGGGGGGGTGGAACACTGAAGCTTTCTTT.

This chain connects TRBV6-1 to TRBJ1-1; 9 nucleotides line up with TRBD1. J gave up 12 bases and V 0 bases, and 5 bases lay outside the gene matches. There are 13 residues in the CDR3. Germline V gene sequence: CDR1 MNHNS, CDR2 SASEGT. In nucleotides, the CDR3 is TGTGCCAGCAGTGAAGCGATGGACAGGGGTACTTTCTTT. Protein product: CASSEAMDRGTFF.

V is TRBV6-6 and J is TRBJ1-3; no firm D call. Per germline, CDR1 MNHNY and CDR2 SVGAGI (reference sequence). V lost 7 bases and J lost 4, with 11 bases in between. The CDR3 runs 13 residues. The CDR3 is CASNREFGNTIYF. As DNA, the CDR3 is TGTGCCAGCAACCGGGAGTTCGGAAACACCATATATTTT.

The V and J genes are TRBV4-1 and TRBJ1-2; perhaps TRBD1 as D (6 bases). CDR1 and CDR2 (germline): MGHRA, YSYEKL. V was cut by 1 base and J by 5 bases, with 14 bases left in between. The CDR3 loop spans 15 amino acids. This CDR3 is CASSQGTQGIYGYTF. The DNA for the CDR3 is TGCGCCAGCAGCCAAGGGACCCAGGGGATATATGGCTACACCTTC.

The gene calls are TRBV19 and TRBJ2-2; D gene unclear. This CDR3 comprises 12 residues. CDR1 and CDR2 from the germline V gene are LNHDA and SQIVND (reference sequence). Trimming pared 5 bases from V and 6 bases from J, leaving 7 bases between. CDR3 residues: CASSLSAGELFF. The CDR3 nucleotides read TGTGCCAGTAGTCTCTCGGCCGGGGAGCTGTTTTTT. Using reference TRBV19 and TRBJ2-2 for the parts outside the CDR3, the full variable domain is DGGITQSPKYLFRKEGQNVTLSCEQNLNHDAMYWYRQDPGQGLRLIYYSQIVNDFQKGDIAEGYSVSREKKESFPLTVTSAQKNPTAFYLCASSLSAGELFFGEGSRLTVL.

The chain employs TRBV19 and TRBJ1-4; D ambiguous. This CDR3 comprises 12 residues. V was shortened by 5 bases and J by 8 bases, with 9 bases between the two germline ends. Germline V gene lookup returns CDR1 LNHDA and CDR2 SQIVND (reference sequence). CDR3 nucleotides: TGTGCCAGTAGTCCCCGAGAGGAAAAACTGTTTTTT. This sequence encodes CASSPREEKLFF.

The rearrangement joins TRBV7-9 to TRBJ1-4, with D maybe TRBD1 (5 bases). Per germline, CDR1 SEHNR and CDR2 FQNEAQ (reference sequence). Trimming left V 1 base short and J 6 bases short, with 9 bases between. The CDR3 is 14 residues long. CDR3 region: CASSLGGTDEKLFF. As DNA, the CDR3 is TGTGCCAGCAGCTTAGGGGGGACGGATGAAAAACTGTTTTTT.

V usage is TRBV11-2 and J usage is TRBJ2-1; a weak D match, TRBD1 (5 bases). Trimming took off 1 base at V and 0 bases at J, with 13 bases between the two ends. CDR1 is SGHAT, CDR2 FQNNGV, per germline. The CDR3 runs 17 residues. CDR3 in amino acids: CASSLVTGLSSYNEQFF. The CDR3 DNA reads TGTGCCAGCAGCTTAGTCACAGGCCTGAGCTCCTACAATGAGCAGTTCTTC. The entire variable domain, with the rest obtained from reference TRBV11-2 and TRBJ2-1, is as follows: EAGVAQSPRYKIIEKRQSVAFWCNPISGHATLYWYQQILGQGPKLLIQFQNNGVVDDSQLPKDRFSAERLKGVDSTLKIQPAKLEDSAVYLCASSLVTGLSSYNEQFFGPGTRLTVL.

The V gene is TRBV7-3, the J gene TRBJ2-3; 12 bases agree with TRBD2. CDR1 and CDR2 from the germline V gene are SGHTA and FQGTGA. J was trimmed by 4 bases and V by 4 bases; bases with no gene match: 3. This CDR3 has 15 residues. CDR3 loop: CASSSSGGAADTQYF. In DNA form, the CDR3 reads TGTGCCAGCAGCTCTAGCGGGGGGGCGGCAGATACGCAGTATTTT.

The J gene is TRBJ2-1, the V gene TRBV3-1 (or the pseudogene TRBV3-2); D remains ambiguous. V was cut by 1 base and J by 1 base, with 8 bases left in between. This CDR3 contains 15 residues. Germline-derived CDR1 and CDR2 are LGHDT and YNNKEL (reference sequence). For the CDR3, the DNA is TGTGCCAGCAGCCAAGCCCCAGTGTCCTACAATGAGCAGTTCTTC. It yields the protein CASSQAPVSYNEQFF.

J is TRBJ2-6 and V is TRBV4-1; TRBD2 matches 8 bases. Germline-derived CDR1 and CDR2 are MGHRA and YSYEKL. V lost 4 bases and J lost 4; bases outside the gene matches: 12. The CDR3 loop spans 18 amino acids. CDR3 in amino acids: CASSPSRGGRTGANVLTF. In DNA, the CDR3 is TGCGCCAGCAGCCCATCCCGGGGGGGCAGAACAGGGGCCAACGTCCTGACTTTC.

The chain couples TRBV30 to TRBJ1-1; D not resolved. Germline V CDR1 and CDR2: GTSNPN, SVGIG (reference sequence). The V gene lost 0 bases and the J gene lost 1 base, with 15 bases spanning the gap. The CDR3 length is 16 residues. The CDR3 spells CAWSVRGSRRNTEAFF. The CDR3 DNA reads as TGTGCCTGGAGTGTACGAGGGAGCCGCCGGAACACTGAAGCTTTCTTT.

This chain links TRBV6-5 with TRBJ2-3; a weak D match, TRBD1 (6 bases). The V and J ends lost 5 bases and 4 bases respectively, with 16 bases between them. This CDR3 is 15 amino acids long. The germline gives CDR1 MNHEY, CDR2 SVGAGI. CDR3 protein: CASSPTDRPADTQYF. In nucleotides, the CDR3 is TGTGCCAGCAGTCCAACCGACAGGCCGGCAGATACGCAGTATTTT.

The chain employs TRBV2 and TRBJ2-5; 10 bases match TRBD2. V shed 4 bases, J shed 5 bases, and the junction held 7 bases outside the gene matches. Germline V lookup: CDR1 SNHLY, CDR2 FYNNEI. The CDR3 consists of 15 residues. The CDR3: CASSGAAGGWETQYF. CDR3 nucleotide sequence: TGTGCCAGCAGTGGCGCAGCGGGGGGGTGGGAGACCCAGTACTTC.

The V call is TRBV4-1, the J call TRBJ2-3; unclear D gene. V was shortened by 4 bases and J by 0 bases, with 5 bases between the two germline ends. Per the germline V gene, CDR1 is MGHRA and CDR2 is YSYEKL. The CDR3 is 13 residues long. The CDR3 here is CASSLGSTDTQYF. The DNA of the CDR3 is TGCGCCAGCAGCCTAGGGAGCACAGATACGCAGTATTTT.

The V call is TRBV19, the J call TRBJ1-3; D might be TRBD1 (5 bases). V lost 5 bases, J lost 0 bases, and 14 bases lay in between. The germline CDR1 and CDR2 sequences are LNHDA and SQIVND (reference sequence). The CDR3 extends over 16 amino acids. The CDR3 DNA reads TGTGCCAGTAGTGTACTGGGACGGTCCTCTGGAAACACCATATATTTT. This gives the protein CASSVLGRSSGNTIYF. The whole variable domain, filled in from reference TRBV19 and TRBJ1-3, reads DGGITQSPKYLFRKEGQNVTLSCEQNLNHDAMYWYRQDPGQGLRLIYYSQIVNDFQKGDIAEGYSVSREKKESFPLTVTSAQKNPTAFYLCASSVLGRSSGNTIYFGEGSWLTVV.

J is TRBJ1-1 and V is TRBV3-1 (or the pseudogene TRBV3-2), with D possibly being TRBD1 (5 bases). CDR1 is LGHDT and CDR2 is YNNKEL in the germline V gene (reference sequence). The CDR3 runs to 12 residues. Deletions cut 4 bases from V and 7 bases from J, with 10 bases between. CDR3 amino acids: CASSPYRSEAFF. DNA of the CDR3: TGTGCCAGCAGCCCCTACAGGAGTGAAGCTTTCTTT.

The chain employs TRBV19 and TRBJ2-7, with 12 bases aligning to TRBD2. V trimming: 1 base; J trimming: 2 bases; junction bases outside the gene matches: 0. CDR3 size: 15 residues. The germline V gene has CDR1 LNHDA and CDR2 SQIVND (reference sequence). The DNA of the CDR3 is TGTGCCAGTAGTATAGGACTAGCGGGGGCCTACGAGCAGTACTTC. This gives the protein CASSIGLAGAYEQYF. Supplemented by reference TRBV19 and TRBJ2-7, the full variable domain reads DGGITQSPKYLFRKEGQNVTLSCEQNLNHDAMYWYRQDPGQGLRLIYYSQIVNDFQKGDIAEGYSVSREKKESFPLTVTSAQKNPTAFYLCASSIGLAGAYEQYFGPGTRLTVT.

The chain combines TRBV27 with TRBJ1-5; TRBD1 aligns across 10 bases. Germline CDR1 MNHEY, CDR2 SMNVEV (reference sequence). The V gene end was trimmed by 4 bases and the J gene end by 4 bases; junction bases not matched to a gene: 1. This CDR3 contains 14 residues. As DNA, the CDR3 is TGTGCCAGCAGTTGGACAGGGGGGAATCAGCCCCAGCATTTT. It yields the protein CASSWTGGNQPQHF.

The chain is built from TRBV6-4 and TRBJ2-3, with 10 nucleotides matching TRBD2. J was trimmed by 0 bases and V by 0 bases; bases with no gene match: 0. The CDR3 is made up of 16 amino acids. Per germline, CDR1 MRHNA and CDR2 SNTAGT. The CDR3 reads CASSDSSGGSTDTQYF. The CDR3 bases are TGTGCCAGCAGTGACTCTAGCGGGGGGAGCACAGATACGCAGTATTTT.

The rearrangement links TRBV11-3 to TRBJ2-3; weak D call: TRBD2 (5 bases). The CDR3 consists of 15 residues. Trimming removed 5 bases at V and 4 bases at J, with 16 bases between. In germline, CDR1 is SGHNT, CDR2 YENEEA. The CDR3 DNA is TGTGCCAGCAGCGCGCGAGCGGCTCAATCAGATACGCAGTATTTT. It encodes CASSARAAQSDTQYF.